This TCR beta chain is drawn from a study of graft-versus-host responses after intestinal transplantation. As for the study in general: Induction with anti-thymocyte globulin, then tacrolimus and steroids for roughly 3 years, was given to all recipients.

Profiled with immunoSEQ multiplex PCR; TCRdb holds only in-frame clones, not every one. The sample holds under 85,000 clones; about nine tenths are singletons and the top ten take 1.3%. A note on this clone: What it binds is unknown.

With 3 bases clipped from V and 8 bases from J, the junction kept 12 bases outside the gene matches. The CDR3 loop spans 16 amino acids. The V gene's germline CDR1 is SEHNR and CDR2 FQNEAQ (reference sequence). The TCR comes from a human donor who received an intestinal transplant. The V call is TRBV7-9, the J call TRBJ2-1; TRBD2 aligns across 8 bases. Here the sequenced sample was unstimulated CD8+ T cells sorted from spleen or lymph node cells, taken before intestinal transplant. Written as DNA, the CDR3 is TGTGCCAGCAGCTTTCATATGCGGGGGGCGGGCGATGAGCAGTTCTTC. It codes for CASSFHMRGAGDEQFF.